A single sample gave rise to the 30 T cell receptor beta chains below, sequenced in a study of cytomegalovirus exposure and HLA in healthy donors. The PCR was carried out with 60 Vbeta primers and 13 Jbeta primers. The assay was immunoSEQ multiplex PCR, and TCRdb's table has in-frame clones only and misses some. The table shows tens of thousands of clones, with over 60% occurring only once. Sequenced sample: PBMCs. These receptor sequences come from a man younger than 45 in good health and CMV-seronegative.

The chain recombines TRBV14 with TRBJ1-6; 7 positions agree with TRBD1. Trimming cost V 1 base and J 8 bases; bases outside gene matches: 5. Germline V gene sequence: CDR1 SGHDN, CDR2 FVKESK. The CDR3 is 15 amino acids. The CDR3 sequence: CASSQVLGGDSPLHF. CDR3 in DNA: TGTGCCAGCAGCCAAGTCCTAGGGGGCGATTCACCCCTCCACTTT.

The rearrangement uses TRBV6-4 and TRBJ2-1; D remains ambiguous. The CDR3 is 15 residues long. Germline values: CDR1 MRHNA, CDR2 SNTAGT. V lost 0 bases, J lost 9 bases, and 15 bases lay in between. In DNA, the CDR3 is TGTGCCAGCAGTGACTCAGCCGACTTATTGGGTGAGCAGTTCTTC. This gives the protein CASSDSADLLGEQFF.

V gene TRBV2 combines with J gene TRBJ1-1; D is unresolved. From germline, CDR1 is SNHLY and CDR2 FYNNEI. V lost 6 bases, J lost 5 bases, and 13 bases lay in between. The CDR3 runs 13 residues. CDR3: CASSLEGRTEAFF. Here the CDR3 DNA reads TGTGCCAGCAGCTTGGAGGGCCGGACTGAAGCTTTCTTT. The whole variable domain, remainder taken from reference TRBV2 and TRBJ1-1, is EPEVTQTPSHQVTQMGQEVILRCVPISNHLYFYWYRQILGQKVEFLVSFYNNEISEKSEIFDDQFSVERPDGSNFTLKIRSTKLEDSAMYFCASSLEGRTEAFFGQGTRLTVV.

This sequence joins TRBV4-3 and TRBJ2-3, with TRBD2 matching 10 bases. The ends lost 4 bases at V and 2 bases at J; junction bases unmatched: 3. Germline CDR1 LGHNA, CDR2 YSLEER. This CDR3 region has 15 residues. As DNA, the CDR3 is TGCGCCAGCAGCCCCGGACTAGCGGACACAGATACGCAGTATTTT. This translates into CASSPGLADTDTQYF.

The chain uses TRBV19 and TRBJ1-5; tentative D call: TRBD1 (5 bases). The germline CDR1 and CDR2 sequences are LNHDA and SQIVND (reference sequence). This CDR3 comprises 14 residues. The V and J ends lost 5 bases and 6 bases respectively, with 14 bases between them. CDR3 in amino acids: CASSSREFAQPQHF. CDR3 DNA sequence: TGTGCCAGTAGTTCCAGGGAATTCGCTCAGCCCCAGCATTTT.

This chain joins TRBV23-1 and TRBJ1-1; D uncertain. TRBV23-1 is reported as an ORF; its role is uncertain. The V and J ends lost 0 bases and 0 bases respectively, with 14 bases between them. The CDR3 contains 17 residues. CDR3 nucleotides: TGCGCCAGCAGTCAATCAGTGGCCTCCTCCATGAACACTGAAGCTTTCTTT. It is translated as CASSQSVASSMNTEAFF.

This chain connects TRBV7-9 to TRBJ1-5; tentatively, D is TRBD1 (5 bases). V was cut by 3 bases and J by 2 bases, with 14 bases left in between. The germline gives CDR1 SEHNR, CDR2 FQNEAQ (reference sequence). The CDR3 contains 16 residues. CDR3 in amino acids: CASSFRASRGNQPQHF. CDR3 bases: TGTGCCAGCAGCTTCCGGGCCTCCAGGGGCAATCAGCCCCAGCATTTT.

Details on this clone: The junction shows a germline mismatch at one end, possibly a read error. The V and J genes are TRBV4-1 and TRBJ1-1; no reliable D call. The germline gives CDR1 MGHRA, CDR2 YSYEKL. The CDR3 is made up of 19 amino acids. The CDR3, as DNA: TGCGCCAGCAGTCAAGATACTCTTTCCATCGGTAAGGTCGACACTGGAGCTTTCTTT. Amino acid sequence: CASSQDTLSIGKVDTGAFF.

This chain joins TRBV30 and TRBJ2-7, with TRBD1 as a possible D gene (5 bases). Between the trimmed V and J ends, which lost 0 bases and 2 bases, there was a span of 14 bases. The CDR3 length is 15 residues. The V gene's germline CDR1 is GTSNPN and CDR2 SVGIG (reference sequence). The CDR3 sequence is CAWSVARVWAYEQYF. The CDR3 DNA sequence: TGTGCCTGGAGTGTAGCCAGGGTATGGGCCTACGAGCAGTACTTC.

The V and J genes are TRBV6-5 and TRBJ1-2, with D perhaps matching TRBD1 (5 bases). V lost 4 bases, J lost 13 bases, and 16 bases lay in between. Germline V gene sequence: CDR1 MNHEY, CDR2 SVGAGI. The CDR3 consists of 12 residues. As DNA, the CDR3 is TGTGCCAGCAGTTCGGAATCCAGGGCTTCCACCTTC. It yields the protein CASSSESRASTF.

V and J are TRBV7-8 and TRBJ2-7; the D is unclear. This CDR3 is built from 11 residues. Germline CDR1 and CDR2: SGHVS and FQNEAQ. Trimming left V 5 bases short and J 7 bases short, with 9 bases between. The CDR3 DNA reads TGTGCCAGCAGCCCCGCGTTAGAGCAGTACTTC. This translates into CASSPALEQYF.

This clone was seen only a few times. The chain recombines TRBV11-1 with TRBJ2-5, with 9 bases that match TRBD1. CDR3 length: 15 residues. V lost 4 bases, J lost 4 bases, and 7 bases stayed unmatched. Germline CDR1 SGHAT, CDR2 FQDESV (reference sequence). The CDR3 coding sequence is TGTGCCAGCAGCTCGACAGGGGGGTTAGGAGAGACCCAGTACTTC. The encoded protein is CASSSTGGLGETQYF.

This chain joins TRBV7-2 and TRBJ2-3; D unclear. This CDR3 has 12 amino acids. With 11 bases removed from V and 11 bases from J, the gap between germline ends came to 20 bases. Germline V gene data show CDR1 as SGHTA and CDR2 as FQGNSA. CDR3 region: CAERPSLLEQYF. CDR3 DNA sequence: TGTGCCGAGCGACCGTCGCTCTTGGAGCAGTATTTT.

This clone was observed a handful of times. The chain has TRBV30 and TRBJ2-7, with TRBD2 identical over 8 bases. The CDR3 is made up of 14 amino acids. Germline lookup yields CDR1 GTSNPN and CDR2 SVGIG (reference sequence). The trim removed 3 bases at V and 1 base at J, leaving 5 bases unmatched. The CDR3 DNA follows: TGTGCCTGGAGGGGACTAGGGGAATCCTACGAGCAGTACTTC. Translation: CAWRGLGESYEQYF.

This clone was seen only a few times. The genes are TRBV5-1 and TRBJ2-7; 9 positions agree with TRBD1. The V and J ends lost 2 bases and 4 bases, in that order; junction bases with no gene match: 4. Germline loops: CDR1 SGHRS, CDR2 YFSETQ. This CDR3 has 14 amino acids. The CDR3 coding sequence is TGCGCCAGCAGCTTCGGGACAGGGACATACGAGCAGTACTTC. This codes for CASSFGTGTYEQYF.

This clone has more than one count but fewer than ten. The V gene is TRBV28, the J gene TRBJ2-7; D is unresolved. The V end was cut by 10 bases, the J end by 3 bases, with 10 bases between. Germline V gene data show CDR1 as MDHEN and CDR2 as SYDVKM. The CDR3 covers 11 residues. The CDR3: CATTAHYEQYF. In DNA form, the CDR3 reads TGTGCCACAACAGCCCACTACGAGCAGTACTTC.

The chain combines TRBV6-6 with TRBJ2-5; D is possibly TRBD1 (6 bases). The germline V gene encodes CDR1 MNHNY and CDR2 SVGAGI (reference sequence). CDR3 length equals 14 residues. V was pared by 4 bases and J by 7 bases, with 16 bases between. Written as DNA, the CDR3 is TGTGCCAGCAGTTTCCCCGACAGGCCGGGGACCCAGTACTTC. The encoded protein is CASSFPDRPGTQYF.

The rearrangement joins TRBV11-2 to TRBJ1-2; 7 positions agree with TRBD1. CDR1 SGHAT and CDR2 FQNNGV come from the germline V gene. V was clipped by 4 bases and J by 6 bases; unmatched bases: 5. The CDR3 runs 13 residues. The CDR3 protein is CASSSTGSDGYTF. CDR3 DNA: TGTGCCAGCAGCTCGACAGGGTCGGATGGCTACACCTTC.

This clone was observed a few times. This chain links TRBV4-2 with TRBJ1-3; D possibly corresponds to TRBD1 (6 bases). The CDR3 spans 14 residues. Trimming took 4 bases from V and 3 from J, leaving 10 bases between them. Germline CDR1 reads LGHNA; CDR2 reads YNFKEQ. This CDR3 is CASSPGVSGNTIYF. The CDR3 bases are TGTGCCAGCAGCCCAGGGGTTAGTGGAAACACCATATATTTT.

The chain joins TRBV28 to TRBJ2-1; 11 bases agree with TRBD2. The CDR3 has 17 amino acids. Germline V gene data show CDR1 as MDHEN and CDR2 as SYDVKM. Trimming cost V 2 bases and J 4 bases; bases outside gene matches: 7. This CDR3 reads CASSLTRGTSGYNEQFF. CDR3 sequence (DNA): TGTGCCAGCAGTTTAACTCGGGGGACTAGCGGATACAATGAGCAGTTCTTC.

The gene calls are TRBV9 and TRBJ2-3; 11 bases map to TRBD2. Germline V gene lookup returns CDR1 SGDLS and CDR2 YYNGEE. The CDR3 spans 14 residues. V lost 5 bases to trimming and J lost 6 bases; unmatched junction nucleotides: 5. CDR3 region: CASSETSGDDTQYF. The CDR3 DNA is TGTGCCAGCAGTGAGACTAGCGGGGACGATACGCAGTATTTT.

The chain couples TRBV4-1 to TRBJ2-3; 9 bases fit TRBD2. Germline V gene lookup returns CDR1 MGHRA and CDR2 YSYEKL. This CDR3 contains 17 residues. J lost 10 bases, V lost 0 bases, and 14 bases had no gene match. CDR3 loop: CASSQEATSGHRFAQYF. CDR3 nucleotides: TGCGCCAGCAGCCAAGAGGCGACTAGCGGCCACAGATTTGCGCAGTATTTT.

This clone was observed a handful of times. This rearrangement joins TRBV6-1 to TRBJ1-6; TRBD1 is a possible D gene (6 bases). The germline CDR1 and CDR2 sequences are MNHNS and SASEGT. There are 19 residues in the CDR3. The V end lost 2 bases, the J end lost 4 bases, and 21 bases lay between the germline ends. The CDR3 region has the DNA TGTGCCAGCAGTGAATTCCCTCCCGGGGCCAGGGGTTATAATTCACCCCTCCACTTT. Amino acid sequence: CASSEFPPGARGYNSPLHF.

On this clone: Compared with germline, one end of the junction differs, possibly owing to a read error. The rearrangement joins TRBV7-2 to TRBJ2-7; the match to TRBD2 covers 16 bases. This CDR3 is built from 15 residues. From germline, CDR1 is SGHTA and CDR2 FQGNSA. The CDR3 DNA sequence: TGTGCCAGCAGCTTAGGGTTGGGACTAGCGGGGGGGCCCACTTGG. Translation gives CASSLGLGLAGGPTW. Supplemented by reference TRBV7-2 and TRBJ2-7, the full variable domain reads GAGVSQSPSNKVTEKGKDVELRCDPISGHTALYWYRQSLGQGLEFLIYFQGNSAPDKSGLPSDRFSAERTGGSVSTLTIQRTQQEDSAVYLCASSLGLGLAGGPTWGPGTRLTVT.

The CDR3 region has the DNA TGTGCCAGCAGCCCCTCCCCGGGGGGCGGCACTGAAGCTTTCTTT. It specifies CASSPSPGGGTEAFF. This chain uses TRBV9 with TRBJ1-1; possible D gene TRBD1, 6 bases. The germline V and J ends were trimmed by 4 bases and 4 bases, with 17 bases remaining between them. Germline lookup yields CDR1 SGDLS and CDR2 YYNGEE. This CDR3 contains 15 residues.

The chain carries TRBV2 and TRBJ1-2, with 7 bases lining up with TRBD1. The V and J ends lost 6 bases and 0 bases, in that order; junction bases with no gene match: 7. Germline assignment: CDR1 SNHLY and CDR2 FYNNEI. The CDR3 extends over 15 amino acids. CDR3 sequence reads: CASSPGQIANYGYTF. As DNA, the CDR3 is TGTGCCAGCAGCCCGGGACAGATAGCTAACTATGGCTACACCTTC.

The rearrangement uses TRBV6-6 and TRBJ1-4; D perhaps matches TRBD1 (6 bases). Trimming removed 5 bases from V and 7 bases from J, with 14 bases in between. The CDR3 totals 14 residues. CDR1 and CDR2 from the germline V gene are MNHNY and SVGAGI (reference sequence). CDR3 DNA sequence: TGTGCCAGCAGTACTACAGGGATAGGTGAAAAACTGTTTTTT. Translated, it gives CASSTTGIGEKLFF.

The chain links TRBV11-3 to TRBJ2-7; the match to TRBD1 covers 7 bases. There are 14 residues in the CDR3. Germline V gene data show CDR1 as SGHNT and CDR2 as YENEEA. J lost 3 bases, V lost 5 bases, and 7 bases had no gene match. The CDR3: CASSKGALGYEQYF. For the CDR3, the DNA is TGTGCCAGCAGCAAGGGGGCTCTGGGCTACGAGCAGTACTTC.

The chain recombines TRBV10-3 with TRBJ2-5; TRBD1 matches 10 bases. J lost 5 bases, V lost 5 bases, and 17 bases had no gene match. The CDR3 runs to 18 residues. CDR1 is ENHRY and CDR2 is SYGVKD in the germline V gene. The CDR3 loop is CAISSPNPGQGLGETQYF. The CDR3 DNA is TGTGCCATCAGTTCACCTAATCCGGGACAGGGGTTGGGGGAGACCCAGTACTTC.

In DNA, the CDR3 is TGCAGCGTTGAAGATCCGGGTACGCAGTATTTT. Its protein is CSVEDPGTQYF. The rearrangement uses TRBV29-1 and TRBJ2-3; D gene uncertain. Trimming stripped 0 bases from V and 8 bases from J, with 6 bases between. CDR1 and CDR2 (germline): SQVTM, ANQGSEA. This CDR3 is 11 amino acids long.